The clone carrying this T cell receptor (beta chain) was seen at least ten times. Its antigen is still unknown. The data stem from a study of T-cell memory formation after mild COVID-19. The wider study: Largely, the TCR clusters proved donor specific. General observations from the study: Contracting clones from day 15 to 85 showed balanced CD4/CD8; later expanders favored CD4+.

TCRdb reanalysed the 5' RACE reads using MiXCR and keeps one entry per CDR3 protein. The table includes about 340,000 distinct CDR3 sequences, approximately 15% detected once. CDR1 is LGHDT and CDR2 is YNNKEL in the germline V gene (reference sequence). V was shortened by 1 base and J by 9 bases, with 7 bases between the two germline ends. The CDR3 spans 12 residues. The sequence was obtained from a man younger than 30 who had mild COVID-19 (a few samples of this study predate the infection). Cell type and time point are not known. Sequencing used PBMCs or a T cell subset sorted from them (not recorded which). V usage is TRBV3-1 and J usage is TRBJ2-4; D gene ambiguous. CDR3 amino acids: CASSQVERIQYF. DNA for the CDR3: TGTGCCAGCAGCCAAGTTGAGCGCATTCAGTACTTC.